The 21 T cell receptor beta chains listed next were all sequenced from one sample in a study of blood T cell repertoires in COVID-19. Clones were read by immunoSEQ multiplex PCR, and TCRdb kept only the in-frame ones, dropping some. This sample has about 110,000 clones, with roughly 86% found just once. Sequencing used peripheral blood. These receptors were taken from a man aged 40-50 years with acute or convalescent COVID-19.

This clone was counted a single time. The CDR3 bases are TGTGCCAGCTTCCTGCACGGGAGTTCACCCCTCCACTTT. Translated: CASFLHGSSPLHF. The chain recombines TRBV12-3 or TRBV12-4 with TRBJ1-6; D unresolved. V dropped 8 bases and J dropped 9 bases, with 14 bases sitting between them. This CDR3 contains 13 residues.

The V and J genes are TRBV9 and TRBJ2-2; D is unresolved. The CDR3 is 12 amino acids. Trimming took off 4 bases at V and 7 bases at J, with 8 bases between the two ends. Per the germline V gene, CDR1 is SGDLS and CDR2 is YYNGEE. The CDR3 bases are TGTGCCAGCAGCCCCCCCGTCGGGGAGCTGTTTTTT. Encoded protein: CASSPPVGELFF.

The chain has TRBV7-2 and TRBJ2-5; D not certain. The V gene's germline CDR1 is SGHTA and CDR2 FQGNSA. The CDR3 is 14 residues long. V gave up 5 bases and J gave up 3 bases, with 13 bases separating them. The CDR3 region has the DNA TGTGCCAGCAGCAAAGATTTTGGAGAAGAGACCCAGTACTTC. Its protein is CASSKDFGEETQYF.

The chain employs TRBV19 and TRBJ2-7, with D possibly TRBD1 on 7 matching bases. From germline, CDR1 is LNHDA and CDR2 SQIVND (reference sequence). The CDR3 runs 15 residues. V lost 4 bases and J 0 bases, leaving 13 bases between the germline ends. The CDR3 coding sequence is TGTGCCAGTAGTACCCGACAGGGACTCTCCTACGAGCAGTACTTC. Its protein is CASSTRQGLSYEQYF.

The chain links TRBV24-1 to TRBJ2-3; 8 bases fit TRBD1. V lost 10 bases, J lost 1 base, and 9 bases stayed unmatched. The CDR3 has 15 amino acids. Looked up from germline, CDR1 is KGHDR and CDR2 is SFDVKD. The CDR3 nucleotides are TGTGCCACGAGAGAACAGGGGGAGGGCACAGATACGCAGTATTTT. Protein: CATREQGEGTDTQYF.

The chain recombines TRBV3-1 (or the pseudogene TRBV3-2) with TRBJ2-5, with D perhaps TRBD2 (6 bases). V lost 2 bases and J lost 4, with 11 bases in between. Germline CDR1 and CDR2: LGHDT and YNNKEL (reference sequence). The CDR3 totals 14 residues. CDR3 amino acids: CASSQWGAGETQYF. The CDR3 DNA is TGTGCCAGCAGCCAATGGGGAGCGGGAGAGACCCAGTACTTC.

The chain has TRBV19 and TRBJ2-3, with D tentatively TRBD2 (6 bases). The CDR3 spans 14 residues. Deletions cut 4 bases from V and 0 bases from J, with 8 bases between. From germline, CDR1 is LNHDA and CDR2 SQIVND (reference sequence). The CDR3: CASSTGSSTDTQYF. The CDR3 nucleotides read TGTGCCAGTAGTACCGGGAGTAGCACAGATACGCAGTATTTT.

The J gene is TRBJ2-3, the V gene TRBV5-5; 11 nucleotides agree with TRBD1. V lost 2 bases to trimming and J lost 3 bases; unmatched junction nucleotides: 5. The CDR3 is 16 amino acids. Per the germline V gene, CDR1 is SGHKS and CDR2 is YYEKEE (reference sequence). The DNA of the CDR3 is TGTGCCAGCAGCTTTGGACAGGGGGCGTTTACAGATACGCAGTATTTT. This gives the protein CASSFGQGAFTDTQYF.

This CDR3 reads CAWNPRDRGFYEQYF. The CDR3 DNA sequence: TGTGCCTGGAACCCCCGGGACAGGGGTTTCTACGAGCAGTACTTC. V is TRBV30 and J is TRBJ2-7; 10 nucleotides agree with TRBD1. After removal of 4 bases from V and 3 bases from J, the junction contained 9 bases not matched to a gene. Germline values: CDR1 GTSNPN, CDR2 SVGIG (reference sequence). The CDR3 spans 15 residues.

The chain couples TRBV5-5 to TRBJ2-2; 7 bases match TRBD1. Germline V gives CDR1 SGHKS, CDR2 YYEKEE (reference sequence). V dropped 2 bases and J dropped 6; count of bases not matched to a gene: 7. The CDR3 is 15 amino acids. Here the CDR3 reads CASSFLQGVAGELFF. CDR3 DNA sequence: TGTGCCAGCAGCTTTTTGCAGGGGGTCGCCGGGGAGCTGTTTTTT. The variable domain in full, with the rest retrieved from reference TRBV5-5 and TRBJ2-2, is DAGVTQSPTHLIKTRGQQVTLRCSPISGHKSVSWYQQVLGQGPQFIFQYYEKEERGRGNFPDRFSARQFPNYSSELNVNALLLGDSALYLCASSFLQGVAGELFFGEGSRLTVL.

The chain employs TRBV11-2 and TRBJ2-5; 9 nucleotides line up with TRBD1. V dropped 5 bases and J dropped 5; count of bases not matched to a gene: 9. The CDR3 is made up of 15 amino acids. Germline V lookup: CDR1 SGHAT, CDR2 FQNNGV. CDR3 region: CASSPNRGREETQYF. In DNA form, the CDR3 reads TGTGCCAGCAGCCCCAACAGGGGGCGAGAGGAGACCCAGTACTTC.

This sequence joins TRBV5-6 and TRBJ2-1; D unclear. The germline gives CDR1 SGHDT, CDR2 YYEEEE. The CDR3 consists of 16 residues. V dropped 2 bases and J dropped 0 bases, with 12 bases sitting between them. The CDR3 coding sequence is TGTGCCAGCAGCTTTGTTTCGGAGCGCTCCTACAATGAGCAGTTCTTC. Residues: CASSFVSERSYNEQFF.

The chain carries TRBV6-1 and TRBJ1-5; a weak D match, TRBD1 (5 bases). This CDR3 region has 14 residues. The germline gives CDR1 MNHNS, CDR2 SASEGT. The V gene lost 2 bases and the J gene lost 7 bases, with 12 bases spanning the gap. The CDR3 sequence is CASSETAGLQPQHF. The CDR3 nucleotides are TGTGCCAGCAGTGAAACGGCAGGGCTACAGCCCCAGCATTTT.

CDR3 coding DNA: TGTGCCAGCAGCCAAGATCAGGGCGGACAGGGCCACTATGGCTACACCTTC. This sequence encodes CASSQDQGGQGHYGYTF. The V gene is TRBV4-2, the J gene TRBJ1-2; 8 nucleotides match TRBD1. CDR3 length: 17 amino acids. Per germline, CDR1 LGHNA and CDR2 YNFKEQ. V gave up 0 bases and J gave up 3 bases; unmatched junction bases: 9.

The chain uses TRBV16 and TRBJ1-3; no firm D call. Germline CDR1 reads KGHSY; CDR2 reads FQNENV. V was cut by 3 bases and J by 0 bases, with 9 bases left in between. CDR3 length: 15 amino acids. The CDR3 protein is CASSHRDTSGNTIYF. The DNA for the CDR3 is TGTGCCAGCAGCCACAGAGACACCTCTGGAAACACCATATATTTT.

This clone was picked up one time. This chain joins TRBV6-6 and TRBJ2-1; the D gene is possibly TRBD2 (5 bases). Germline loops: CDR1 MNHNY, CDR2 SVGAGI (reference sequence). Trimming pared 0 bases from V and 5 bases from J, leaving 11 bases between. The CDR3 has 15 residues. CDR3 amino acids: CASSYSPSGDNEQFF. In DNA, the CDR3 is TGTGCCAGCAGTTACTCGCCCAGCGGCGACAATGAGCAGTTCTTC.

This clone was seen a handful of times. The CDR3 DNA reads as TGTGCCAGCAGTTTTAACAGGGTGGATCAGCCCCAGCATTTT. It specifies CASSFNRVDQPQHF. The J gene is TRBJ1-5, the V gene TRBV27; a weak D match, TRBD1 (6 bases). Germline-derived CDR1 and CDR2 are MNHEY and SMNVEV (reference sequence). The CDR3 covers 14 residues. Trimming shortened V by 3 bases and J by 5 bases, and 11 bases separated the two germline ends.

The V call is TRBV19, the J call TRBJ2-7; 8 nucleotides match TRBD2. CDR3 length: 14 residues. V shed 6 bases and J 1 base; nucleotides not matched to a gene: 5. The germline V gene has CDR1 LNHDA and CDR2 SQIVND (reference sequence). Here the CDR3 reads CASSLGTRSYEQYF. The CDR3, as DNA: TGTGCCAGTAGCCTCGGGACTAGATCCTACGAGCAGTACTTC.

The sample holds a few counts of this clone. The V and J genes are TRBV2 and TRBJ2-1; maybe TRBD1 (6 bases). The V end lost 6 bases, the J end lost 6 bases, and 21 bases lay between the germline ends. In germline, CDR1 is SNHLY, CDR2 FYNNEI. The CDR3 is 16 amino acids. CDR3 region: CASRGRGRGSPNEQFF. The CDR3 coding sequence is TGTGCCAGCAGGGGTCGGGGCAGGGGCTCCCCCAATGAGCAGTTCTTC.

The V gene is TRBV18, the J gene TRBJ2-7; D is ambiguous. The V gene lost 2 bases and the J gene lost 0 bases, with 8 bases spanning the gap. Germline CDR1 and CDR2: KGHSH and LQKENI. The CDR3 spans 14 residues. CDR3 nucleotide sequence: TGTGCCAGCTCACCAATAGTTCGCTCCTACGAGCAGTACTTC. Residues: CASSPIVRSYEQYF.

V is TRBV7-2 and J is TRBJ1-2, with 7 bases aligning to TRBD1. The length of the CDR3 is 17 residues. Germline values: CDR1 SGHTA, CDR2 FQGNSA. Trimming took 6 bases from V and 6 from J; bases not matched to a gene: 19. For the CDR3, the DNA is TGTGCCAGCAGTTTTATCAACCCGGGGCCAGGGGGAGATGGCTACACCTTC. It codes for CASSFINPGPGGDGYTF.